Listed here are 14 T cell receptor beta chains from one sample, sequenced in a study of STAT5B mutations in CD4+ large granular lymphocyte leukemia. TCRdb keeps only in-frame clones here, not all; method: immunoSEQ multiplex PCR. Of about 48,000 clones in the sample, roughly two thirds were seen once. Sequencing was done on a sample of CD4+ T cells from blood buffy coats. The receptors come from a human donor in good health.

The chain uses TRBV6-6 and TRBJ1-4; D is uncertain. The V end lost 6 bases, the J end lost 8 bases, and 7 bases lay between the germline ends. This CDR3 is 11 amino acids long. Germline V gives CDR1 MNHNY, CDR2 SVGAGI (reference sequence). CDR3 in amino acids: CASSPREKLFF. In DNA, the CDR3 is TGTGCCAGCAGCCCACGGGAAAAACTGTTTTTT.

This chain links TRBV9 with TRBJ1-3, with 9 bases aligning to TRBD1. The CDR3 is 19 amino acids. Germline lookup yields CDR1 SGDLS and CDR2 YYNGEE. Trimming at V came to 2 bases and at J to 6 bases, leaving 18 bases not matched to a gene. In DNA, the CDR3 is TGTGCCAGCAGCGTTAACCCAGGGACAGGGAAAATTGCGGAAAACACCATATATTTT. Translated, it gives CASSVNPGTGKIAENTIYF.

In this sample, this clone turned up a few times. The V gene is TRBV2, the J gene TRBJ1-1, with TRBD1 identical over 12 bases. The CDR3 has 13 residues. Germline lookup yields CDR1 SNHLY and CDR2 FYNNEI. V was pared by 8 bases and J by 4 bases, with 2 bases of the junction left unmatched. The CDR3 nucleotides read TGTGCCAGCGGGACAGGGGGCTTCACTGAAGCTTTCTTT. It codes for CASGTGGFTEAFF.

The chain employs TRBV19 and TRBJ1-5; TRBD1 agrees at 12 bases. This CDR3 contains 17 residues. Per the germline V gene, CDR1 is LNHDA and CDR2 is SQIVND (reference sequence). Germline trimming cut 4 bases from V and 3 bases from J; bases unmatched to any gene: 7. Here the CDR3 DNA reads TGTGCCAGTAGTACCTCAGGGACAGGGGGCCTCAATCAGCCCCAGCATTTT. This translates into CASSTSGTGGLNQPQHF.

The chain joins TRBV5-1 to TRBJ1-6; D gene uncertain. The germline V gene has CDR1 SGHRS and CDR2 YFSETQ. V was pared by 0 bases and J by 8 bases, with 6 bases between. This CDR3 has 13 residues. CDR3 in DNA: TGCGCCAGCAGCTTGGGTACAGATTCACCCCTCCACTTT. This gives the protein CASSLGTDSPLHF.

The J gene is TRBJ1-1, the V gene TRBV4-2; 7 bases fit TRBD1. The J segment lost 4 bases and the V segment lost 4 bases, leaving 9 bases of the junction unmatched. CDR3 size: 15 residues. From germline, CDR1 is LGHNA and CDR2 YNFKEQ. CDR3 sequence: CASSPFSTGTTEAFF. CDR3 coding DNA: TGTGCCAGCAGCCCTTTTTCGACAGGGACCACTGAAGCTTTCTTT.

In its sample, this clone was seen once. The rearrangement links TRBV7-9 to TRBJ1-2; D might be TRBD1 (5 bases). In germline, CDR1 is SEHNR, CDR2 FQNEAQ (reference sequence). V gave up 4 bases and J gave up 4 bases, with 16 bases separating them. CDR3 length: 15 amino acids. The CDR3, as DNA: TGTGCCAGCAGCTCCCGGGAAGGGGATGCCTATGGCTACACCTTC. It specifies CASSSREGDAYGYTF.

The V gene is TRBV5-1, the J gene TRBJ1-6; 10 nucleotides match TRBD1. The CDR3 is 15 amino acids. Germline V gene lookup returns CDR1 SGHRS and CDR2 YFSETQ. J gave up 7 bases and V 3 bases, and 4 bases lay outside the gene matches. As DNA, the CDR3 is TGCGCCAGCAGCTCCCGGACAGGGGGAAATTCACCCCTCCACTTT. This gives the protein CASSSRTGGNSPLHF.

The V gene is TRBV14, the J gene TRBJ1-6; no clear D. The CDR3 runs 18 residues. Germline V gene lookup returns CDR1 SGHDN and CDR2 FVKESK. V was cut by 1 base and J by 0 bases, with 13 bases left in between. The CDR3, as DNA: TGTGCCAGCAGCCAAGTGCCCCCAATGAGCTCCTATAATTCACCCCTCCACTTT. Translating it yields CASSQVPPMSSYNSPLHF.

The CDR3 here is CASSLDGHNSPLHF. The CDR3 bases are TGCGCCAGCAGCTTGGACGGGCATAATTCACCCCTCCACTTT. This sequence joins TRBV5-1 and TRBJ1-6, with D unresolved. Germline V lookup: CDR1 SGHRS, CDR2 YFSETQ. Between the trimmed V and J ends, which lost 0 bases and 5 bases, there was a span of 6 bases. This CDR3 has 14 amino acids.

The genes are TRBV20-1 and TRBJ2-1, with 7 bases matching TRBD2. CDR1 is DFQATT, CDR2 SNEGSKA, per germline (reference sequence). CDR3 length: 11 amino acids. The CDR3 spells CSYEGGNEQFF. The CDR3 DNA is TGCAGCTACGAGGGAGGGAATGAGCAGTTCTTC.

The gene calls are TRBV9 and TRBJ1-1, with D possibly being TRBD1 (6 bases). The CDR3 runs 16 residues. The germline V and J ends were trimmed by 0 bases and 0 bases, with 12 bases remaining between them. Germline V lookup: CDR1 SGDLS, CDR2 YYNGEE. The CDR3 DNA reads as TGTGCCAGCAGCGTAGTGGACAGCCTTTTGAACACTGAAGCTTTCTTT. Its protein product is CASSVVDSLLNTEAFF.

This chain joins TRBV11-3 and TRBJ1-1; the match to TRBD1 covers 9 bases. J gave up 7 bases and V 6 bases, and 3 bases lay outside the gene matches. Germline CDR1 reads SGHNT; CDR2 reads YENEEA. The CDR3 covers 12 residues. Here the CDR3 reads CASSTGGGEAFF. The DNA for the CDR3 is TGTGCCAGCAGTACAGGGGGCGGTGAAGCTTTCTTT.

This clone has a handful of counts. The chain links TRBV2 to TRBJ1-5; D gene unclear. The ends were cut back, 0 bases at V and 9 bases at J, with 6 bases in the middle. The CDR3 length is 12 residues. The germline V gene has CDR1 SNHLY and CDR2 FYNNEI. The CDR3 protein is CASSEALGPQHF. In DNA, the CDR3 is TGTGCCAGCAGTGAAGCCCTCGGGCCCCAGCATTTT.